A selection of T cell receptor beta chains follows, all from one sample in a study of cytomegalovirus exposure and HLA in healthy donors. Libraries were prepared by immunoSEQ multiplex PCR; TCRdb keeps only in-frame clonotypes and omits some of them. This repertoire shows some 170,000 clones, about 10% found once; its top ten account for 1% to 1.5%. The specimen was PBMCs. These receptors were obtained from a woman aged 25 to 39 in good health and CMV-seropositive. CDR3s leave out the opening cysteine and the closing phenylalanine or tryptophan. Clone size is not always given. Where it is, it says once, few, many or a class for expanded clones.

size,J,V,CDR3
few,TRBJ2-5,TRBV29-1,SVALGQKETQY
few,TRBJ2-3,TRBV5-1,ASSLVAGTSGNWADTQY
.,TRBJ2-7,TRBV6-1,ASSARQGGEQY
.,TRBJ2-7,TRBV6-6,ASIGYRESYEQY
.,TRBJ1-2,TRBV30,AWSAGGPNYGYT
.,TRBJ2-1,TRBV5-1,ASSLRTQREGGNNEQF
.,TRBJ1-5,TRBV2,ASSESKGDQPQH
few,TRBJ2-7,TRBV11-3,ASSLGGTEQY
.,TRBJ2-1,TRBV20-1,SARDRREQF
few,TRBJ2-5,TRBV19,ASSGAGGNEETQY
few,TRBJ1-2,TRBV2,ASTKVEDYGYT
.,TRBJ1-5,TRBV30,AWSSEGAGNQPQH
.,TRBJ1-1,TRBV2,ASDRLGTEAF
few,TRBJ1-1,TRBV27,ASSWSGGMKGPRNMNTEAF
few,TRBJ2-5,TRBV25-1,ASSENGLETQY
.,TRBJ1-3,TRBV29-1,SVVGHSGNTIY